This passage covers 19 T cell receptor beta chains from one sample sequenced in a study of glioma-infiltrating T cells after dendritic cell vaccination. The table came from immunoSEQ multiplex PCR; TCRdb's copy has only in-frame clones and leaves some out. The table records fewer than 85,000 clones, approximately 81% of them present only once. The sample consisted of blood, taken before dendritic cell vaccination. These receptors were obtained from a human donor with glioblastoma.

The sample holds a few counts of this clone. The CDR3 DNA is TGTGCCAGCAGTCAACAGGGGTGGAATTCACCCCTCCACTTT. Its translation: CASSQQGWNSPLHF. The chain uses TRBV2 and TRBJ1-6; 7 nucleotides align to TRBD1. V dropped 5 bases and J dropped 7; count of bases not matched to a gene: 5. This CDR3 contains 14 residues. Germline CDR1 is SNHLY and CDR2 is FYNNEI.

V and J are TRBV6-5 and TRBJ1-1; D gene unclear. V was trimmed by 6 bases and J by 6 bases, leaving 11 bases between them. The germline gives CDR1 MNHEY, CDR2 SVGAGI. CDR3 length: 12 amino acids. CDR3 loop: CASSSRSSEAFF. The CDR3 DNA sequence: TGTGCCAGCAGCTCCAGATCGTCTGAAGCTTTCTTT.

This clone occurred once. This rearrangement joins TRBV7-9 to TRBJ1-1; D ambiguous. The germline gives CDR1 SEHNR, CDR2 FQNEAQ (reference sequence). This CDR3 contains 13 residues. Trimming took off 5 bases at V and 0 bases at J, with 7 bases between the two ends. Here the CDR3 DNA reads TGTGCCAGCAGCCGGGGAATGAACACTGAAGCTTTCTTT. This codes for CASSRGMNTEAFF. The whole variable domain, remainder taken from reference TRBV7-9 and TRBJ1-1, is DTGVSQNPRHKITKRGQNVTFRCDPISEHNRLYWYRQTLGQGPEFLTYFQNEAQLEKSRLLSDRFSAERPKGSFSTLEIQRTEQGDSAMYLCASSRGMNTEAFFGQGTRLTVV.

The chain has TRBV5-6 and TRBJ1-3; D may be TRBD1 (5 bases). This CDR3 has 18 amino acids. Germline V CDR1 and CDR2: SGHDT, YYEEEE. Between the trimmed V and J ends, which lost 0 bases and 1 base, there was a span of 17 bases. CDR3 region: CASSLGLRRGSSGNTIYF. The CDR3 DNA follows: TGTGCCAGCAGCTTGGGCCTCAGGAGGGGCTCTTCTGGAAACACCATATATTTT.

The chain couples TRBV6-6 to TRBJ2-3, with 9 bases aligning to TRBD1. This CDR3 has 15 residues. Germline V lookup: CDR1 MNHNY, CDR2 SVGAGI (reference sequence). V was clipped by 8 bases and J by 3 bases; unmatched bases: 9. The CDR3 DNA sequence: TGTGCCAGCGCCGGGAGACAGGGGGAGACAGATACGCAGTATTTT. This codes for CASAGRQGETDTQYF.

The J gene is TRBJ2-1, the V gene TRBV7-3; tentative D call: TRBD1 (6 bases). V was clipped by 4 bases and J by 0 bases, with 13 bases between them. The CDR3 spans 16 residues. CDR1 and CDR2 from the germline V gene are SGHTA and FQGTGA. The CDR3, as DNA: TGTGCCAGCAGCTATACAGGGTTTGGCTCCTACAATGAGCAGTTCTTC. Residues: CASSYTGFGSYNEQFF.

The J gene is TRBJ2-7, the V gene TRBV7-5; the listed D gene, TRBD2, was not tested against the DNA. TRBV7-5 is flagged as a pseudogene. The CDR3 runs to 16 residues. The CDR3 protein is CARSCRLAGGSYEQYF. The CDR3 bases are TGTGCCAGAAGCTGCAGACTAGCGGGGGGGTCCTACGAGCAGTACTTC.

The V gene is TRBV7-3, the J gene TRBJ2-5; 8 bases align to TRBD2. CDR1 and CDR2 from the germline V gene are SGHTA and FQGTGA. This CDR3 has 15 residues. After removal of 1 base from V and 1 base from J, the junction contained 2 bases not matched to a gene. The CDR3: CASSLNSGGQETQYF. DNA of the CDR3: TGTGCCAGCAGCTTAAACAGCGGGGGCCAAGAGACCCAGTACTTC.

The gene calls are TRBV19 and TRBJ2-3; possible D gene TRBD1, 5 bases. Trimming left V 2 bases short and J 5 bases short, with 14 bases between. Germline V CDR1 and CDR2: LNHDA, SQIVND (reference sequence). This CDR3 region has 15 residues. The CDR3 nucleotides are TGTGCCAGTAGTATAAGTTCTCCAGGGCTAGATACGCAGTATTTT. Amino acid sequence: CASSISSPGLDTQYF.

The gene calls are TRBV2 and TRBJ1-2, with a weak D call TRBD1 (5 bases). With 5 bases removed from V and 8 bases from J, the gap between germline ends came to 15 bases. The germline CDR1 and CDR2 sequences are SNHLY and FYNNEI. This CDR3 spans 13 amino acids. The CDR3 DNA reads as TGTGCCAGCAGTAGAGGGGAGGGTTGGGGCTACACCTTC. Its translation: CASSRGEGWGYTF.

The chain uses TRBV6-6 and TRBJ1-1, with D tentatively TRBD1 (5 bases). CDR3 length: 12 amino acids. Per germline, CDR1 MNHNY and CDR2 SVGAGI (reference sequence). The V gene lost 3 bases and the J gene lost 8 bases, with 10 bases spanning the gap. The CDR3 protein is CASSYSDREAFF. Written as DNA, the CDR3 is TGTGCCAGCAGTTATTCCGACAGAGAAGCTTTCTTT.

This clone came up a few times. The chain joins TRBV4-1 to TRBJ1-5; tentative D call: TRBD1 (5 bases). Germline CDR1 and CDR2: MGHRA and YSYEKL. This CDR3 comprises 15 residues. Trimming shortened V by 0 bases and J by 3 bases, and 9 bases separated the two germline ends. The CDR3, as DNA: TGCGCCAGCAGCCAAGATCAGACAGACAATCAGCCCCAGCATTTT. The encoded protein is CASSQDQTDNQPQHF.

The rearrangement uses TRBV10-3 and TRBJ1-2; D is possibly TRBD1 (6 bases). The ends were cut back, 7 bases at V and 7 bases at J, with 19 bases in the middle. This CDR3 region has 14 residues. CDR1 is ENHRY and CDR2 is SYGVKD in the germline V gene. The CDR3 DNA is TGTGCCATCAATAAGTCTCCAGGGGCCTTTGGCTACACCTTC. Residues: CAINKSPGAFGYTF.

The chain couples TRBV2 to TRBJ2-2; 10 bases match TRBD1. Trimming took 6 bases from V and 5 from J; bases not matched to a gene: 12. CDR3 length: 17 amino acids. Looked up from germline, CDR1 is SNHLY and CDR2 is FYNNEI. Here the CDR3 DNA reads TGTGCCAGCAGACCCGGGACAGGGGCTGCGGCTACCGGGGAGCTGTTTTTT. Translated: CASRPGTGAAATGELFF.

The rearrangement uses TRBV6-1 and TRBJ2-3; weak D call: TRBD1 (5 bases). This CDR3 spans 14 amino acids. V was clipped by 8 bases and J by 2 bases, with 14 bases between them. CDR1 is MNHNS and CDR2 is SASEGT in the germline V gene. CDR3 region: CASLTRGITDTQYF. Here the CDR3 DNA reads TGTGCCAGCTTGACAAGGGGAATCACAGATACGCAGTATTTT.

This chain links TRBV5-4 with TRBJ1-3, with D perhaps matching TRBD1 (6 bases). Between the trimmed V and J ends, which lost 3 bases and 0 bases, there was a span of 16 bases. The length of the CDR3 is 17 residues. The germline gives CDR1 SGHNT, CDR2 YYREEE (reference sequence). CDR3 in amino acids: CASSSQGRLLSGNTIYF. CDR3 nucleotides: TGTGCCAGCAGCTCCCAGGGGCGACTGCTCTCTGGAAACACCATATATTTT.

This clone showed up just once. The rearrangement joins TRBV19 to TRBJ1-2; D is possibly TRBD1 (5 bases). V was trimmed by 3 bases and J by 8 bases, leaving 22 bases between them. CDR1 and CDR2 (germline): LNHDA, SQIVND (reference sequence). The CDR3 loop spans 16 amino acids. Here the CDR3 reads CASSILFREENLGYTF. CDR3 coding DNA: TGTGCCAGTAGTATTCTTTTCAGGGAGGAAAATTTGGGCTACACCTTC.

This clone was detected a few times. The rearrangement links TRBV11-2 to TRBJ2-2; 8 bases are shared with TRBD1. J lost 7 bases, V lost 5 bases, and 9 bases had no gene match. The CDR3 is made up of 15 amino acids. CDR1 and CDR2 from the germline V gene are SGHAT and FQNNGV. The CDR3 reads CASSLGQGLVGELFF. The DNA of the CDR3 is TGTGCCAGCAGCCTAGGACAGGGTCTGGTCGGGGAGCTGTTTTTT.

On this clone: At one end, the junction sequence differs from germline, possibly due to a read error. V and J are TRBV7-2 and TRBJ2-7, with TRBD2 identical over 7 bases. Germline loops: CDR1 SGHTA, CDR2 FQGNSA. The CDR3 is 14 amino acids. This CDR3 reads CANSLGLEYYEQYF. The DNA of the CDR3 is TGTGCCAACAGCCTAGGACTAGAGTACTACGAGCAGTACTTC.